The clone carrying this T cell receptor (beta chain) turned up a few times. Its antigen is not identified. Both 60 Vbeta primers and 13 Jbeta primers went into the PCR. Some clones are missing from TCRdb's copy, which holds only in-frame ones; the method was immunoSEQ multiplex PCR. The table lists roughly 100,000 clones, 83% of them singletons, with approximately 2.8% in the top ten. This entry comes from a study of cytomegalovirus exposure and HLA in healthy donors. Study outcomes and limitations: A prior analysis recorded that most TCR beta V segments were productive about 87% or about 30% of the time. Available immune exposure information was restricted to CMV serostatus only. Using a false discovery rate of 0.05, a later analysis showed that 16,000 or so TCR beta sequences were associated with HLA alleles. Based on reports, TCR beta sequences accurately predicted HLA-A and HLA-B alleles for most subjects.

Germline V gene data show CDR1 as SGHDT and CDR2 as YYEEEE. This CDR3 contains 16 residues. With 4 bases clipped from V and 10 bases from J, the junction kept 10 bases outside the gene matches. The rearrangement joins TRBV5-6 to TRBJ2-3, with 15 bases lining up with TRBD2. The sequencing sample was made of PBMCs. This sequence was found in a man between 40 and 49 years old in good health and CMV-seronegative. CDR3 amino acids: CASSLGLAGGLEAQYF. The CDR3 coding sequence is TGTGCCAGCAGCCTGGGACTAGCGGGGGGTCTTGAGGCGCAGTATTTT.